The T cell receptor beta chain under discussion was sequenced for a study of shared clonotypes between healthy human individuals. Each sample came from a Caucasian adult donor living in Nashville, Tennessee. CD4+ cells were split into CD45RA+ naive and CD45RA-negative memory subsets. Worth noting for this clone: The antigen remains unidentified.

TCRdb keeps only in-frame clones here, not all; method: immunoSEQ multiplex PCR. This sample carries some 630,000 clones, less than 80% of them seen once, and the ten largest clones take under 2%. The V segment lost 3 bases and the J segment 10 bases; nucleotides outside the gene matches: 1. The CDR3 is 11 residues long. Germline lookup yields CDR1 SGHRS and CDR2 YFSETQ. Study conclusions and caveats: A small donor pool kept down the genetic and exposure-history diversity that was represented.

The source of this sequence is a woman younger than 45 in good health. The sample taken for sequencing was memory CD4+ T cells sorted from blood. Subset described: CD45RA-negative fraction. The chain couples TRBV5-1 to TRBJ2-1; 7 nucleotides match TRBD2. In nucleotides, the CDR3 is TGCGCCAGCAGCTCACTAGCGGAGCAGTTCTTC. It specifies CASSSLAEQFF.